The clone carrying this T cell receptor beta chain was counted only a few times. Antigen: not known. The sample comes from a study of tumor-infiltrating lymphocytes in primary liver carcinoma. For the study at large: Patients had primary liver carcinoma treated by surgical resection.

The study's findings and limits: Lesser overlap characterized tumor-adjacent and tumor-blood pairs relative to tumor region pairs. Tumor specimens were characterized by a significantly higher top-250-clone fraction than blood (p = 0.039).

With around 490 ng total RNA as template and a constant-region primer, TCR beta cDNA was made. What produced the TCR beta libraries was three nested multiplex PCR rounds using slightly modified ARM-PCR. Use of TRBV1-TRBV30 forward primers with a C-beta reverse primer characterized the first two PCR rounds, which lasted roughly 11 cycles each. TCRdb re-analysed the multiplex PCR reads in MiXCR, keeping a single row per CDR3 protein. This sample carries about 320,000 distinct CDR3 sequences, 60% to 80% of them seen once, and the ten largest clones take about 8.4%. The CDR3 runs to 12 residues. Trimming stripped 3 bases from V and 5 bases from J, with 5 bases between. Unsorted whole blood supplied the RNA, and germline DNA was extracted too.

This clonotype was obtained from a middle-aged man with primary liver carcinoma and hepatitis B virus infection. Material: peripheral blood. The chain employs TRBV12-3 or TRBV12-4 and TRBJ1-5; D gene ambiguous. Here the CDR3 reads CASSFSDQPQHF. CDR3 DNA: TGTGCCAGCAGTTTTTCAGATCAGCCCCAGCATTTT.